This T cell receptor beta chain came from a study of shared clonotypes between healthy human individuals. Study overall: The plates for each donor numbered three CD4 naive, three CD4 memory, two CD8 naive and one CD8 memory. Study outcomes and limitations: Relative to memory subsets, naive subsets generally showed larger estimated richness.

Germline V gene sequence: CDR1 SGDLS, CDR2 YYNGEE. The ends were cut back, 4 bases at V and 4 bases at J, with 12 bases in the middle. This CDR3 is 14 amino acids long. For every subset, genomic DNA was evenly distributed across several immunoSEQ plates. The assay was immunoSEQ multiplex PCR, and TCRdb's table has in-frame clones only and misses some. The sample yields around 1.9 million clones, about 94% seen once. Naive CD8 populations comprised CD45RO-negative cells positively selected for CCR7, excluding terminally differentiated effector memory CD45RA+ cells. Comments on this clone: Its antigen is still unknown. The sample contains more than one DNA sequence encoding this CDR3.

The receptor was derived from a man aged 18 to 35 in good health. Some clones in this sample may be carry-over from other donors' samples. The V call is TRBV9, the J call TRBJ1-5, with D possibly being TRBD1 (5 bases). Input material: naive CD8+ T cells from PBMCs. The CDR3 DNA reads TGTGCCAGCAGCACGACTGGGGGGAATCAGCCCCAGCATTTT. Residues: CASSTTGGNQPQHF.